Listed below are T cell receptor beta chains from one sample, sequenced in a study of cytomegalovirus exposure and HLA in healthy donors. Sequencing used immunoSEQ multiplex PCR; TCRdb keeps in-frame clones, though not all of them. This sample has around 110,000 clones, with around 78% found just once. The sample taken for sequencing was PBMCs. The receptors derive from a man aged 30 to 45 in good health and CMV-seronegative. CDR3s include the opening cysteine and the closing phenylalanine or tryptophan. Each record gives: CDR3 protein, CDR3 DNA, clone size, J gene, D gene, V gene. D genes are given only for firm matches. Clone size is stated in some rows and not others, as once, few, many or a class when expanded.

cdr3_aa: CASSNAHGNTEAFF; cdr3_nt: TGTGCCAGCAGCAATGCTCACGGGAACACTGAAGCTTTCTTT; clone_size: NA; j_call: TRBJ1-1; d_call: NA; v_call: TRBV5-6
cdr3_aa: CASSISSGITEQYF; cdr3_nt: TGTGCCAGTAGTATTAGTAGCGGGATCACCGAGCAGTACTTC; clone_size: NA; j_call: TRBJ2-7; d_call: TRBD2; v_call: TRBV19
cdr3_aa: CASKGLTPSYEQYF; cdr3_nt: TGTGCCAGCAAGGGACTAACGCCCTCCTACGAGCAGTACTTC; clone_size: NA; j_call: TRBJ2-7; d_call: TRBD2; v_call: TRBV28
cdr3_aa: CASRLVEKPRVQPQHF; cdr3_nt: TGTGCAAGTCGCTTAGTGGAGAAGCCGAGGGTTCAGCCCCAGCATTTT; clone_size: NA; j_call: TRBJ1-5; d_call: NA; v_call: TRBV12-2
cdr3_aa: CAIKPGQQETQYF; cdr3_nt: TGTGCCATCAAGCCGGGACAGCAAGAGACCCAGTACTTC; clone_size: few; j_call: TRBJ2-5; d_call: TRBD1; v_call: TRBV10-3
cdr3_aa: CASSYSRLNLDTIYF; cdr3_nt: TGTGCCAGCAGTTACTCGAGACTAAACCTAGACACCATATATTTT; clone_size: NA; j_call: TRBJ1-3; d_call: NA; v_call: TRBV6-5
cdr3_aa: CASSLVAGTSGRFEIDEQYF; cdr3_nt: TGCGCCAGCAGCTTGGTAGCCGGGACTAGCGGGAGGTTTGAAATAGACGAGCAGTACTTC; clone_size: NA; j_call: TRBJ2-7; d_call: TRBD2; v_call: TRBV5-1
cdr3_aa: CASKSTTSGMSEQYF; cdr3_nt: TGTGCCAGCAAGTCCACTACTAGCGGGATGAGCGAGCAGTACTTC; clone_size: NA; j_call: TRBJ2-7; d_call: TRBD2; v_call: TRBV27
cdr3_aa: CASSADSNSPLHF; cdr3_nt: TGTGCCAGCAGTGCCGACAGCAATTCACCCCTCCACTTT; clone_size: NA; j_call: TRBJ1-6; d_call: NA; v_call: TRBV2
cdr3_aa: CAQIWSNQPQHF; cdr3_nt: TGTGCCCAGATTTGGAGCAATCAGCCCCAGCATTTT; clone_size: NA; j_call: TRBJ1-5; d_call: NA; v_call: TRBV6-1
cdr3_aa: CASSLGGQSHTEAFF; cdr3_nt: TGCGCCAGCAGCTTGGGGGGACAGAGCCACACTGAAGCTTTCTTT; clone_size: NA; j_call: TRBJ1-1; d_call: TRBD1; v_call: TRBV5-1
cdr3_aa: CASSMEGNSEAFF; cdr3_nt: TGTGCCAGTAGTATGGAAGGAAACAGTGAAGCTTTCTTT; clone_size: once; j_call: TRBJ1-1; d_call: NA; v_call: TRBV19
cdr3_aa: CASSEELAGERSEQFF; cdr3_nt: TGCGCCAGCAGTGAGGAGCTAGCGGGAGAACGTAGTGAGCAGTTCTTC; clone_size: NA; j_call: TRBJ2-1; d_call: TRBD2; v_call: TRBV10-1
cdr3_aa: CAWSVPRVEAFF; cdr3_nt: TGTGCCTGGAGTGTCCCCCGAGTCGAAGCTTTCTTT; clone_size: NA; j_call: TRBJ1-1; d_call: NA; v_call: TRBV30
cdr3_aa: CASSPRTGGSFGYTF; cdr3_nt: TGTGCCAGCAGCCCACGGACAGGGGGTTCTTTTGGCTACACCTTC; clone_size: NA; j_call: TRBJ1-2; d_call: TRBD1; v_call: TRBV9
cdr3_aa: CASSLQPGNQPQHF; cdr3_nt: TGTGCCAGTAGTCTCCAGCCGGGGAATCAGCCCCAGCATTTT; clone_size: NA; j_call: TRBJ1-5; d_call: NA; v_call: TRBV19
cdr3_aa: CASSWTDNTGELFF; cdr3_nt: TGTGCCAGCAGCTGGACAGATAACACCGGGGAGCTGTTTTTT; clone_size: NA; j_call: TRBJ2-2; d_call: NA; v_call: TRBV11-2
cdr3_aa: CASSPSGGNTGELFF; cdr3_nt: TGTGCCAGCAGTCCTAGCGGGGGTAACACCGGGGAGCTGTTTTTT; clone_size: NA; j_call: TRBJ2-2; d_call: TRBD2; v_call: TRBV6-4
cdr3_aa: CASSGGSTYNEQFF; cdr3_nt: TGTGCCAGTTCCGGGGGATCCACCTACAATGAGCAGTTCTTC; clone_size: NA; j_call: TRBJ2-1; d_call: NA; v_call: TRBV28
cdr3_aa: CASRGTSNQPQHF; cdr3_nt: TGCGCCAGCAGGGGGACAAGCAATCAGCCCCAGCATTTT; clone_size: NA; j_call: TRBJ1-5; d_call: NA; v_call: TRBV5-1
cdr3_aa: CASSEGRENNEQFF; cdr3_nt: TGCGCCAGCAGTGAGGGCCGGGAGAACAATGAGCAGTTCTTC; clone_size: NA; j_call: TRBJ2-1; d_call: NA; v_call: TRBV10-1
cdr3_aa: CASSLWAGGSRNEQFF; cdr3_nt: TGTGCCAGCAGCTTATGGGCGGGAGGCTCTCGCAATGAGCAGTTCTTC; clone_size: NA; j_call: TRBJ2-1; d_call: TRBD2; v_call: TRBV11-3
cdr3_aa: CASSPTRPDTIYF; cdr3_nt: TGTGCCAGCTCACCAACCAGGCCTGACACCATATATTTT; clone_size: NA; j_call: TRBJ1-3; d_call: NA; v_call: TRBV18
cdr3_aa: CASSPARQETQYF; cdr3_nt: TGTGCCAGCTCACCGGCCCGACAAGAGACCCAGTACTTC; clone_size: NA; j_call: TRBJ2-5; d_call: NA; v_call: TRBV18
cdr3_aa: CATKEGGTYNSPLHF; cdr3_nt: TGTGCCACCAAGGAGGGTGGCACCTATAATTCACCCCTCCACTTT; clone_size: NA; j_call: TRBJ1-6; d_call: NA; v_call: TRBV15
cdr3_aa: CASSGGIAGTRTDTQYF; cdr3_nt: TGTGCCAGCAGTGGAGGGATAGCGGGGACCCGCACAGATACGCAGTATTTT; clone_size: NA; j_call: TRBJ2-3; d_call: TRBD2; v_call: TRBV6-1
cdr3_aa: CASSQDGVGRETQYF; cdr3_nt: TGCGCCAGCAGCCAAGACGGCGTAGGGAGGGAGACCCAGTACTTC; clone_size: NA; j_call: TRBJ2-5; d_call: NA; v_call: TRBV4-1
cdr3_aa: CASSEGGPENNQPQHF; cdr3_nt: TGTGCCAGCAGTGAGGGGGGGCCTGAAAACAATCAGCCCCAGCATTTT; clone_size: few; j_call: TRBJ1-5; d_call: NA; v_call: TRBV2
cdr3_aa: CASSGGQGSPNNQPQHF; cdr3_nt: TGTGCCAGCAGCGGGGGACAGGGGTCCCCCAACAATCAGCCCCAGCATTTT; clone_size: NA; j_call: TRBJ1-5; d_call: TRBD1; v_call: TRBV11-2
cdr3_aa: CASSLTGYYGYTF; cdr3_nt: TGTGCCAGCAGCTTAACAGGGTACTATGGCTACACCTTC; clone_size: NA; j_call: TRBJ1-2; d_call: NA; v_call: TRBV13
cdr3_aa: CASSPLAAETQYF; cdr3_nt: TGCGCCAGCAGCCCCCTAGCGGCAGAGACCCAGTACTTC; clone_size: few; j_call: TRBJ2-5; d_call: TRBD2; v_call: TRBV4-1
cdr3_aa: CASSLWGGADYGYTF; cdr3_nt: TGTGCCAGCAGCTTATGGGGGGGGGCGGACTATGGCTACACCTTC; clone_size: NA; j_call: TRBJ1-2; d_call: NA; v_call: TRBV7-2
cdr3_aa: CSVENPTGNEQFF; cdr3_nt: TGCAGCGTTGAAAACCCTACAGGGAATGAGCAGTTCTTC; clone_size: once; j_call: TRBJ2-1; d_call: NA; v_call: TRBV29-1
cdr3_aa: CASSQDRVTDTQYF; cdr3_nt: TGTGCCAGCAGCCAAGACAGGGTCACAGATACGCAGTATTTT; clone_size: few; j_call: TRBJ2-3; d_call: TRBD1; v_call: TRBV7-9
cdr3_aa: CASSPQGDEQYF; cdr3_nt: TGTGCCAGCAGTCCCCAGGGGGACGAGCAGTACTTC; clone_size: NA; j_call: TRBJ2-7; d_call: TRBD1; v_call: TRBV7-9
cdr3_aa: CASSRSSATDTQYF; cdr3_nt: TGTGCCAGTAGTAGATCTAGCGCCACAGATACGCAGTATTTT; clone_size: NA; j_call: TRBJ2-3; d_call: NA; v_call: TRBV19
cdr3_aa: CSVEGAAGGTDTQYF; cdr3_nt: TGCAGCGTTGAAGGAGCCGCGGGAGGCACAGATACGCAGTATTTT; clone_size: NA; j_call: TRBJ2-3; d_call: TRBD2; v_call: TRBV29-1
cdr3_aa: CASSHEGQGAVQPQHF; cdr3_nt: TGCGCCAGCAGCCACGAAGGACAGGGGGCGGTTCAGCCCCAGCATTTT; clone_size: NA; j_call: TRBJ1-5; d_call: TRBD1; v_call: TRBV4-1
cdr3_aa: CASSTGTSGSGETQYF; cdr3_nt: TGTGCCAGCAGCACGGGGACTAGCGGGAGCGGGGAGACCCAGTACTTC; clone_size: NA; j_call: TRBJ2-5; d_call: TRBD2; v_call: TRBV7-9
cdr3_aa: CASSLRASARWGETQYF; cdr3_nt: TGTGCCAGCAGCTTGCGAGCTAGCGCGAGGTGGGGAGAGACCCAGTACTTC; clone_size: NA; j_call: TRBJ2-5; d_call: NA; v_call: TRBV5-5
cdr3_aa: CASSVVRPGQGVGYTF; cdr3_nt: TGCGCCAGCAGTGTCGTTCGACCGGGACAGGGGGTTGGCTACACCTTC; clone_size: NA; j_call: TRBJ1-2; d_call: TRBD1; v_call: TRBV10-2
cdr3_aa: CASSSRFSYEQYF; cdr3_nt: TGTGCCAGCAGTTCTAGGTTCTCCTACGAGCAGTACTTC; clone_size: few; j_call: TRBJ2-7; d_call: NA; v_call: TRBV6-5